This TCR beta chain was sequenced for a study of T cells in Graves' hyperthyroidism and ophthalmopathy. Overall study findings and caveats: Blood shared most expanded thyroid clonotypes above 0.001. In validation, the model predicted ophthalmopathy. These predictions came a median about 6.5 months before onset.

CDR1 is DFQATT, CDR2 SNEGSKA, per germline (reference sequence). The CDR3 length is 16 residues. With 3 bases clipped from V and 7 bases from J, the junction kept 13 bases outside the gene matches. Remarks on this clonotype: Its antigen is not identified.

It was RNA transcripts that yielded the amplified TCR beta CDR3 regions. A first-round RT-PCR of the TCR CDR3 used the HTBI primer set. From the multiplex PCR reads, TCRdb called clonotypes with MiXCR, one entry per CDR3 protein. The sample records 550,000 to 700,000 distinct CDR3 sequences, 46% being singletons. Those patients with uncontrolled infection, other autoimmune disease, pregnancy or lactation were excluded. The rearrangement uses TRBV20-1 and TRBJ1-5, with 9 bases identical to TRBD1. The clonotype originates from an adult woman with Graves' disease, either hyperthyroidism or ophthalmopathy (not recorded which). The material sequenced was peripheral blood or thyroid tissue (not recorded which). The DNA for the CDR3 is TGCAGTGCTAGGGATCTGGAGACAGGGGGAGGGCAGCCCCAGCATTTT. Its protein product is CSARDLETGGGQPQHF.